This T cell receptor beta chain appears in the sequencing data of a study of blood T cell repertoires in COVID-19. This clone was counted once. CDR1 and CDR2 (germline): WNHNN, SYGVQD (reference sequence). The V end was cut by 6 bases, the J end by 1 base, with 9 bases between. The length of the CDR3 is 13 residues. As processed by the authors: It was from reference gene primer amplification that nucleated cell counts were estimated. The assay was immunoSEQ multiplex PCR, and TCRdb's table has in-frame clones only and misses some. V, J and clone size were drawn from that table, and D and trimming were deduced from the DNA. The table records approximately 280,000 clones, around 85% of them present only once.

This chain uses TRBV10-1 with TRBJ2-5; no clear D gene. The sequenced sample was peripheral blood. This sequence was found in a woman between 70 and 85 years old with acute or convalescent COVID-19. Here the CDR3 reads CASSQTIQETQYF. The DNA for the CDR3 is TGCGCCAGCAGCCAGACAATCCAAGAGACCCAGTACTTC.